This TCR beta chain originates from a study of T cell repertoires in MIS-A myocarditis (dated by TCRdb to the early 2020s). The immunoSEQ bias-controlled multiplex PCR was used to amplify TCRbeta CDR3 regions, which were then sequenced at high throughput. From the authors' description of their analysis: The immunoSEQ vendor pipeline collapsed and filtered CDR3 sequences to measure the abundance and frequency of each unique TCRbeta CDR3. Dominant CDR3 amino acid sequences were clustered with SARS-CoV-2-specific ImmuneCODE TCRbeta sequences by CD-HIT at a 90% global sequence identity threshold. Clones with frequencies of 0.1 to 1 were classed as hyperexpanded, and 0.01 to 0.1 as large. CDR3 amino acid sequences and V and J gene assignments of dominant clones were confirmed with MiXCR. The R stringdist package was used to compute Levenshtein distances between the patient clonotypes and the ImmuneCODE hits. TCRdb stores this immuneACCESS table with in-frame sequences only. Part of the clones is absent; in the studies checked, under half of the shortfall reflects unresolved V genes, and no reason is known for the rest. The D gene and trimming were derived from the DNA, and the V and J assignments and clone size from that table. In all, the sample holds several thousand clones, and approximately 81% of those were seen once. The ten most abundant clones make up roughly 20% of the sample.

The germline V gene gives CDR1 as MRHNA and CDR2 as SNTAGT. From the cysteine through the phenylalanine, the CDR3 covers 14 amino acids. Just the 42-base CDR3 DNA is kept, in frame starting at base 1. Trimming removed 3 bases from V and 0 bases from J, leaving 7 bases between the germline ends. For this clone: It has no known antigen specificity. No much larger clone exists at a distance of one base, and base qualities are not known.

The QIAamp DNA FFPE kit was used to extract genomic DNA from formalin-fixed paraffin-embedded autopsy tissue. The chain is encoded by TRBV6-4 joined to TRBJ2-3; the D gene is not confidently resolved. The sequenced sample consisted of right inferior lung lobe tissue obtained at autopsy. This TCR was sampled from a man aged 18 to 29 with fulminant myocarditis from multisystem inflammatory syndrome in adults (MIS-A) after COVID-19. The sequenced DNA is TGTGCCAGCAGTGAGGACGGGAGCACAGATACGCAGTATTTT. It encodes CASSEDGSTDTQYF.